A selection of T cell receptor beta chains follows, all from one sample in a study of a mutant IDH1 vaccine in newly diagnosed glioma. The data were produced by immunoSEQ multiplex PCR, yet TCRdb's version contains in-frame clones alone and is incomplete. Here the sample spans 70,000 to 90,000 clones, 70% to 90% being singletons. Antigens of these TCRs are unknown. Sequencing was performed on PBMCs, taken from a glioma patient whose treatment included an IDH1 peptide vaccine. These receptors originate from a man aged 25 to 40 with glioma. Some clones in this sample may be carry-over from other donors' samples. Both conserved end residues are part of each CDR3. A D gene is named only where the DNA matches it firmly. The size of a clone is reported for some rows only, either as once, few or many, or as a class for expanded clones.

size,D,J,V,DNA,CDR3
NA,NA,TRBJ2-3,TRBV7-8,TGTGCCAGCAGCTTAGATTGGTCAGATACGCAGTATTTT,CASSLDWSDTQYF
NA,TRBD2,TRBJ2-7,TRBV5-4,TGTGCCAGCAGCTTGATTGGGACCCTAGCGGGGTTTGGCGAGCAGTACTTC,CASSLIGTLAGFGEQYF
NA,TRBD2,TRBJ2-1,TRBV5-4,TGTGCCAGCAGCAGCAATCAGCGGGGGGGCAATGAGCAGTTCTTC,CASSSNQRGGNEQFF
NA,NA,TRBJ2-2,TRBV4-3,TGCGCCAGCAGCCAATCGCGGGGAGCCGGGGAGCTGTTTTTT,CASSQSRGAGELFF
NA,TRBD1,TRBJ1-1,TRBV6-6,TGTGCCAGCAGTTACTCGACAGGGGTCGACGCTTTCTTT,CASSYSTGVDAFF
NA,NA,TRBJ1-1,TRBV9,TGTGCCAGCAGCGTAGTACGGGGGGCCAACACTGAAGCTTTCTTT,CASSVVRGANTEAFF
NA,NA,TRBJ2-7,TRBV4-1,TGCGCCAGCAGCCTACGGGTAGGAGAGACCTACGAGCAGTACTTC,CASSLRVGETYEQYF
NA,NA,TRBJ2-7,TRBV4-1,TGCGCCAGCAGCCAAGGGGGGCAACAGTCGGACGAGCAGTACTTC,CASSQGGQQSDEQYF
NA,NA,TRBJ2-1,TRBV5-1,TGCGCCAGCAGCCCGGAGGGGGACTCCTACAATGAGCAGTTCTTC,CASSPEGDSYNEQFF
NA,TRBD1,TRBJ2-2,TRBV10-1,TGCGCCAGCAGTCGGGACAGGACGGCCGGGGAGCTGTTTTTT,CASSRDRTAGELFF
NA,NA,TRBJ1-1,TRBV5-1,TGCGCCAGCAGCTCAACAGCGATGAACACTGAAGCTTTCTTT,CASSSTAMNTEAFF
few,NA,TRBJ2-5,TRBV9,TGTGCCAGCAGCGTAGGACCCCTTGGGGAGACCCAGTACTTC,CASSVGPLGETQYF
few,NA,TRBJ1-5,TRBV28,TGTGCCAGCAGCCCAAAGGGACTTCGGCATCAGCCCCAGCATTTT,CASSPKGLRHQPQHF
NA,NA,TRBJ2-6,TRBV19,TGTGCCAGTAGTATAGATCTAGCGTCTGGGGCCAACGTCCTGACTTTC,CASSIDLASGANVLTF
NA,NA,TRBJ1-2,TRBV30,TGTGCCTTAACAGGGAGTTATGGCTACACCTTC,CALTGSYGYTF
NA,NA,TRBJ2-3,TRBV18,TGTGCCAGCTCTCAGGATAGGAGACCTAGCACAGATACGCAGTATTTT,CASSQDRRPSTDTQYF
few,TRBD1,TRBJ1-2,TRBV11-2,TGTGCCAGCGGGGACAGGGGTTTTGGGGGCTACACCTTC,CASGDRGFGGYTF
NA,TRBD2,TRBJ2-1,TRBV28,TGTGCCAGCAGTATAATAGCGGGAGCGGGAGGCAATGAGCAGTTCTTC,CASSIIAGAGGNEQFF
NA,NA,TRBJ1-1,TRBV4-2,TGTGCCAGCAGCCAAGTTCGGGGGGCAACTGAAGCTTTCTTT,CASSQVRGATEAFF
NA,NA,TRBJ2-7,TRBV28,TGTGCCAGCAGTAAGAGATCCTACGAGCAGTACTTC,CASSKRSYEQYF
NA,NA,TRBJ2-1,TRBV10-1,TGCGCCAGCAGTGAAGGTAGCGTCAATGAGCAGTTCTTC,CASSEGSVNEQFF
NA,TRBD2,TRBJ2-3,TRBV28,TGTGCCAGCAGTTTATTTGGCGCGGGAGCGAGCACAGATACGCAGTATTTT,CASSLFGAGASTDTQYF
NA,NA,TRBJ1-5,TRBV5-4,TGTGCCAGCAGCTTGGGACAGGCGGCAATGCCCCAGCATTTT,CASSLGQAAMPQHF
NA,TRBD1,TRBJ1-1,TRBV18,TGTGCCAGCTCACTTGACAGGGTTGAAGCTTTCTTT,CASSLDRVEAFF
NA,NA,TRBJ1-5,TRBV2,TGTGCCAGCAGTGGGGACGGTTTAAATCAGCCCCAGCATTTT,CASSGDGLNQPQHF
NA,NA,TRBJ2-7,TRBV2,TGTGCCAGCGGGTGGGGCGGACAAAGATACGAGCAGTACTTC,CASGWGGQRYEQYF
NA,NA,TRBJ2-7,TRBV4-3,TGCGCCAGCAGCCAAGATTCGGGGCATGCCTACGAGCAGTACTTC,CASSQDSGHAYEQYF
NA,NA,TRBJ2-2,TRBV9,TGTGCCAGCAGCGTGGGCGGGGAGCTGTTTTTT,CASSVGGELFF
NA,TRBD2,TRBJ2-3,TRBV18,TGTGCCAGCCGACCAGCGGGAGTAGGAGATACGCAGTATTTT,CASRPAGVGDTQYF
NA,NA,TRBJ2-2,TRBV7-3,TGTGCCAGCAGCAGCGACCAATACACCGGGGAGCTGTTTTTT,CASSSDQYTGELFF
NA,NA,TRBJ2-1,TRBV6-5,TGTGCCAGCAGTTCCCCCAGGCTGGAGCAGTTCTTC,CASSSPRLEQFF
few,TRBD1,TRBJ2-1,TRBV10-3,TGTGCCACGAGGGGGCGAGGGGATGAGCAGTTCTTC,CATRGRGDEQFF
NA,TRBD1,TRBJ1-1,TRBV6-1,TGTGCCAGCAGGGAAAGGGGGACAGGCCACCCCCAAGGAGACACTGAAGCTTTCTTT,CASRERGTGHPQGDTEAFF
once,TRBD1,TRBJ1-5,TRBV6-1,TGTGCCAGCAATACAGGGGGGGTAAGCAATCAGCCCCAGCATTTT,CASNTGGVSNQPQHF
NA,NA,TRBJ1-2,TRBV4-2,TGTGCCAGCAGCCAAGTGCATGGGGATGGCTACACCTTC,CASSQVHGDGYTF
NA,NA,TRBJ1-2,TRBV6-5,TGTGCCAGCAGTTACACCGGAGAAGGCTCCACCTTC,CASSYTGEGSTF